This T cell receptor beta chain was sequenced during a study of T-cell memory formation after mild COVID-19. For the study at large: Largely donor-specific sequence clusters came from a couple of donors. Regarding the study as a whole: Most CD4+ clones that shrank were in CM and EM, while CD8+ ones turned up in EMRA. Memory cells collected pre-infection included some clones that later responded, suggesting cross-reactive memory joined.

Trimming removed 7 bases from V and 0 bases from J, with 16 bases in between. Germline V CDR1 and CDR2: SQVTM, ANQGSEA. CDR3 length equals 15 residues. This clonotype turned up a few times. Its antigen is not identified. From 5'RACE with constant-segment primers came TCR alpha and TCR beta cDNA libraries that carried sample barcodes and UMIs. TCRdb re-called the 5' RACE reads with MiXCR, one entry per CDR3 protein. Of 450,000 to 650,000 distinct CDR3 sequences listed, approximately 18% are singletons. The sequence derives from an adult woman who had mild COVID-19 (a few samples of this study predate the infection). Cell type and time point are not known. The V gene is TRBV29-1, the J gene TRBJ2-1; no definite D call. Sequencing was performed on PBMCs or a T cell subset sorted from them (not recorded which). CDR3: CSARPPQISYNEQFF. CDR3 nucleotide sequence: TGCAGCGCCAGGCCCCCACAGATCTCCTACAATGAGCAGTTCTTC.